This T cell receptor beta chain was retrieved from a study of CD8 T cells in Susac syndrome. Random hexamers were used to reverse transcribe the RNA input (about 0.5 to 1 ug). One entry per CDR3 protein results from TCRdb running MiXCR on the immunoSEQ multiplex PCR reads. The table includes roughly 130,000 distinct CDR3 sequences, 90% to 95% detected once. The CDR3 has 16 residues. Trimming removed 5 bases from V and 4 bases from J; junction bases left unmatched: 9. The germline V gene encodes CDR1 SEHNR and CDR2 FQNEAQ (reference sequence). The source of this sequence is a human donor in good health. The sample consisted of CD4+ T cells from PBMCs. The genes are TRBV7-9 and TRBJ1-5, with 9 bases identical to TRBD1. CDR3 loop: CASSRSGTGNNQPQHF. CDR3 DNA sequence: TGTGCCAGCAGCCGATCCGGGACAGGGAATAATCAGCCCCAGCATTTT.